Shown below are 21 T cell receptor beta chains from a single sample sequenced in a study of shared clonotypes between healthy human individuals. Method: immunoSEQ multiplex PCR; TCRdb's copy keeps in-frame clones and lacks some. Found here are about 1.1 million clones, approximately 75% of them singletons; the top ten hold 0.89%. What was sequenced was memory CD4+ T cells from PBMCs. Subset described: CD45RA-negative fraction. Receptor source: a man between 18 and 35 years old in good health. Some clones in this sample may be carry-over from other donors' samples.

This chain links TRBV5-1 with TRBJ1-4, with 7 bases matching TRBD1. The CDR3 consists of 15 residues. Trimming removed 4 bases from V and 8 bases from J; junction bases left unmatched: 11. Germline CDR1 reads SGHRS; CDR2 reads YFSETQ. The CDR3 loop reads CASSQDRVFGEKLFF. The DNA for the CDR3 is TGCGCCAGCAGCCAAGACAGGGTATTTGGAGAAAAACTGTTTTTT.

This chain uses TRBV4-2 with TRBJ1-5; no clear D gene. Trimming removed 0 bases at V and 3 bases at J, with 9 bases between. Germline CDR1 reads LGHNA; CDR2 reads YNFKEQ. The CDR3 is made up of 15 amino acids. CDR3 in amino acids: CASSQDGGINQPQHF. As DNA, the CDR3 is TGTGCCAGCAGCCAAGATGGAGGGATCAATCAGCCCCAGCATTTT.

This clone has more than one count but fewer than ten. This chain joins TRBV7-8 and TRBJ1-2, with 9 positions matching TRBD1. The V gene's germline CDR1 is SGHVS and CDR2 FQNEAQ. With 1 base clipped from V and 10 bases from J, the junction kept 4 bases outside the gene matches. The CDR3 is 13 residues long. CDR3 loop: CASSLGDREDYTF. Here the CDR3 DNA reads TGTGCCAGCAGCTTAGGGGACAGGGAGGACTACACCTTC.

The genes are TRBV5-1 and TRBJ2-7, with TRBD2 matching 10 bases. The CDR3 is made up of 16 amino acids. V was clipped by 4 bases and J by 2 bases; unmatched bases: 9. In germline, CDR1 is SGHRS, CDR2 YFSETQ. CDR3 residues: CASSRQSSGSAYEQYF. In DNA form, the CDR3 reads TGCGCCAGCAGCAGGCAGTCTAGCGGGAGTGCCTACGAGCAGTACTTC.

The rearrangement links TRBV7-9 to TRBJ2-7, with 10 bases matching TRBD2. The CDR3 has 14 residues. Trimming took 10 bases from V and 0 from J; bases not matched to a gene: 6. Germline CDR1 and CDR2: SEHNR and FQNEAQ (reference sequence). The DNA of the CDR3 is TGTGCCACCCGTTCTAGCGGGAGCTCCTACGAGCAGTACTTC. Residues: CATRSSGSSYEQYF.

This chain links TRBV7-9 with TRBJ2-2; D is ambiguous. Germline-derived CDR1 and CDR2 are SEHNR and FQNEAQ (reference sequence). V was pared by 5 bases and J by 6 bases, with 10 bases between. The CDR3 extends over 13 amino acids. The CDR3, as DNA: TGTGCCAGCAGCCCCGAGAGTTCCGGGGAGCTGTTTTTT. As protein: CASSPESSGELFF.

J is TRBJ1-2 and V is TRBV5-1; D gene uncertain. V was trimmed by 7 bases and J by 0 bases, leaving 16 bases between them. This CDR3 has 15 residues. Germline V gene lookup returns CDR1 SGHRS and CDR2 YFSETQ. The DNA of the CDR3 is TGCGCCAGCTCCGAGGCCGGAGAGTCTAACTATGGCTACACCTTC. It is translated as CASSEAGESNYGYTF.

The V call is TRBV18, the J call TRBJ1-3; 7 bases map to TRBD1. From germline, CDR1 is KGHSH and CDR2 LQKENI. The CDR3 runs 17 residues. V lost 1 base and J lost 0; bases outside the gene matches: 6. The CDR3 here is CASSPLLGQTSGNTIYF. Written as DNA, the CDR3 is TGTGCCAGCTCACCACTGTTGGGACAGACCTCTGGAAACACCATATATTTT.

The V call is TRBV6-1, the J call TRBJ2-5, with D hard to call. With 7 bases removed from V and 1 base from J, the gap between germline ends came to 16 bases. The germline CDR1 and CDR2 sequences are MNHNS and SASEGT. CDR3 length: 15 amino acids. The CDR3 DNA reads as TGTGCCAGCACCCTGAGTGGTTTCAGCCAAGAGACCCAGTACTTC. Translation gives CASTLSGFSQETQYF.

The chain recombines TRBV7-2 with TRBJ1-3; D remains ambiguous. Trimming pared 1 base from V and 2 bases from J, leaving 9 bases between. Germline V gene sequence: CDR1 SGHTA, CDR2 FQGNSA. The CDR3 extends over 15 amino acids. The CDR3 coding sequence is TGTGCCAGCAGCTTAGGCCAAGAAGCTGGAAACACCATATATTTT. This gives the protein CASSLGQEAGNTIYF. Looking up the rest from reference TRBV7-2 and TRBJ1-3 gives the full variable domain: GAGVSQSPSNKVTEKGKDVELRCDPISGHTALYWYRQSLGQGLEFLIYFQGNSAPDKSGLPSDRFSAERTGGSVSTLTIQRTQQEDSAVYLCASSLGQEAGNTIYFGEGSWLTVV.

The chain couples TRBV15 to TRBJ1-4; perhaps TRBD1 as D (5 bases). Germline CDR1 and CDR2: LNHNV and YYDKDF (reference sequence). CDR3 size: 17 residues. With 0 bases removed from V and 1 base from J, the gap between germline ends came to 12 bases. The CDR3 DNA reads TGTGCCACCAGCAGAGAGGGCCGGGGGAGAACTAATGAAAAACTGTTTTTT. It specifies CATSREGRGRTNEKLFF.

The chain carries TRBV14 and TRBJ1-1, with D tentatively TRBD1 (5 bases). Trimming pared 0 bases from V and 1 base from J, leaving 12 bases between. The germline V gene has CDR1 SGHDN and CDR2 FVKESK. The CDR3 runs to 16 residues. The CDR3 loop is CASSQELGRGNTEAFF. The DNA of the CDR3 is TGTGCCAGCAGCCAAGAGCTAGGGAGGGGGAACACTGAAGCTTTCTTT. Complete variable domain (other parts from reference TRBV14 and TRBJ1-1): EAGVTQFPSHSVIEKGQTVTLRCDPISGHDNLYWYRRVMGKEIKFLLHFVKESKQDESGMPNNRFLAERTGGTYSTLKVQPAELEDSGVYFCASSQELGRGNTEAFFGQGTRLTVV.

Comments on this clone: Distinct nucleotide sequences in the sample also encode this CDR3. The chain uses TRBV5-1 and TRBJ2-6, with D possibly being TRBD1 (5 bases). The CDR3 loop spans 15 amino acids. Looked up from germline, CDR1 is SGHRS and CDR2 is YFSETQ. With 1 base removed from V and 1 base from J, the gap between germline ends came to 6 bases. CDR3 amino acids: CASSLRGSGANVLTF. The DNA for the CDR3 is TGCGCCAGCAGCTTGAGGGGTTCTGGGGCCAACGTCCTGACTTTC. The full variable domain, completed using reference TRBV5-1 and TRBJ2-6, is KAGVTQTPRYLIKTRGQQVTLSCSPISGHRSVSWYQQTPGQGLQFLFEYFSETQRNKGNFPGRFSGRQFSNSRSEMNVSTLELGDSALYLCASSLRGSGANVLTFGAGSRLTVL.

The sample holds a few counts of this clone. This sequence joins TRBV7-2 and TRBJ1-1; weak D call: TRBD1 (6 bases). Looked up from germline, CDR1 is SGHTA and CDR2 is FQGNSA. V gave up 1 base and J gave up 9 bases, with 12 bases separating them. This CDR3 is 13 amino acids long. In DNA, the CDR3 is TGTGCCAGCAGCTTAGAAACAGGGCGAAAAGCTTTCTTT. Amino acids: CASSLETGRKAFF.

J is TRBJ2-7 and V is TRBV30; perhaps D is TRBD1 or TRBD2 (6 bases each). V was clipped by 5 bases and J by 2 bases, with 13 bases between them. The CDR3 loop spans 13 amino acids. Germline loops: CDR1 GTSNPN, CDR2 SVGIG (reference sequence). The CDR3 coding sequence is TGTGCCTGGGGAGGGGGGAAGGCCTACGAGCAGTACTTC. This sequence encodes CAWGGGKAYEQYF.

The chain couples TRBV5-4 to TRBJ2-1; no clear D. Germline-derived CDR1 and CDR2 are SGHNT and YYREEE (reference sequence). Trimming left V 0 bases short and J 6 bases short, with 7 bases between. The length of the CDR3 is 13 residues. This CDR3 is CASSLDQANEQFF. The CDR3 DNA follows: TGTGCCAGCAGCTTGGACCAGGCCAATGAGCAGTTCTTC. Based on the CDR3 plus reference TRBV5-4 and TRBJ2-1, the full variable domain is ETGVTQSPTHLIKTRGQQVTLRCSSQSGHNTVSWYQQALGQGPQFIFQYYREEENGRGNFPPRFSGLQFPNYSSELNVNALELDDSALYLCASSLDQANEQFFGPGTRLTVL.

This clone has a single count. This chain uses TRBV27 with TRBJ2-7; 8 nucleotides align to TRBD1. With 6 bases clipped from V and 4 bases from J, the junction kept 5 bases outside the gene matches. The CDR3 consists of 13 residues. Germline CDR1 reads MNHEY; CDR2 reads SMNVEV (reference sequence). The CDR3 loop is CASRMQGAYEQYF. CDR3 in DNA: TGTGCCAGCAGGATGCAGGGGGCGTACGAGCAGTACTTC.

The rearrangement joins TRBV2 to TRBJ1-5, with TRBD1 matching over 11 bases. The CDR3 sequence is 14 residues long. V was pared by 10 bases and J by 7 bases, with 9 bases of the junction left unmatched. Germline V lookup: CDR1 SNHLY, CDR2 FYNNEI. CDR3 sequence reads: CATQGTGGVQPQHF. CDR3 sequence (DNA): TGTGCCACCCAAGGGACAGGGGGTGTACAGCCCCAGCATTTT.

This rearrangement joins TRBV5-1 to TRBJ2-3; 14 bases fit TRBD2. CDR3 size: 16 residues. Trimming removed 2 bases from V and 4 bases from J; junction bases left unmatched: 3. CDR1 and CDR2 from the germline V gene are SGHRS and YFSETQ. CDR3 residues: CASSLGTSGRADTQYF. The CDR3 coding sequence is TGCGCCAGCAGCTTAGGGACTAGCGGGAGAGCAGATACGCAGTATTTT.

The CDR3 DNA is TGTGCCATCGCCGAGGGCAGGGGAGGCAATCAGCCCCAGCATTTT. Protein product: CAIAEGRGGNQPQHF. V and J are TRBV10-3 and TRBJ1-5; TRBD1 is a possible D gene (6 bases). Germline-derived CDR1 and CDR2 are ENHRY and SYGVKD. The length of the CDR3 is 15 residues. V shed 8 bases and J shed 2 bases, with 16 bases lying between them.

This clone was counted only a few times. The CDR3 coding sequence is TGTGCCAGCAGCGCCGGGACAGGGGCCGCGGGGGAGCAGTACTTC. This encodes CASSAGTGAAGEQYF. This rearrangement joins TRBV13 to TRBJ2-7; TRBD1 agrees at 10 bases. Germline V CDR1 and CDR2: PRHDT, FYEKMQ (reference sequence). This CDR3 is 15 amino acids long. Germline trimming cut 5 bases from V and 7 bases from J; bases unmatched to any gene: 11.